The 15 T cell receptor beta chains reported below all come from one sample, sequenced in a study of a mutant IDH1 vaccine in newly diagnosed glioma. Their antigens are not known. Measured with immunoSEQ multiplex PCR; TCRdb has only the in-frame clones, and not every one. The table includes about 56,000 clones, roughly four fifths detected once. Time point described: week 47, end of study. In the vaccine, a single dose held 300 ug of the mutant IDH1 20-mer peptide, along with topical imiquimod. Specimen: PBMCs, collected from a glioma patient whose treatment included an IDH1 peptide vaccine. These receptors originate from a woman in her forties or fifties with glioma.

This clone was observed a single time. The CDR3 coding sequence is TGTGCCAGTAGTACCCGGGACCACAGGAATGAGCAGTTCTTC. Residues: CASSTRDHRNEQFF. This chain joins TRBV19 and TRBJ2-1; D possibly uses TRBD1 or TRBD2 (5 bases each). This CDR3 contains 14 residues. V lost 4 bases, J lost 7 bases, and 14 bases lay in between. Looked up from germline, CDR1 is LNHDA and CDR2 is SQIVND (reference sequence). Full variable domain (rest looked up from reference TRBV19 and TRBJ2-1): DGGITQSPKYLFRKEGQNVTLSCEQNLNHDAMYWYRQDPGQGLRLIYYSQIVNDFQKGDIAEGYSVSREKKESFPLTVTSAQKNPTAFYLCASSTRDHRNEQFFGPGTRLTVL.

The chain links TRBV5-1 to TRBJ2-3, with TRBD1 as a possible D gene (6 bases). Trimming removed 8 bases from V and 0 bases from J, with 13 bases in between. The CDR3 runs to 14 residues. Germline V gene data show CDR1 as SGHRS and CDR2 as YFSETQ. CDR3 sequence (DNA): TGCGCCAGTCAACAGGGAAAAAGCACAGATACGCAGTATTTT. Protein sequence: CASQQGKSTDTQYF.

The chain has TRBV4-1 and TRBJ2-1; 9 bases align to TRBD2. CDR1 MGHRA and CDR2 YSYEKL come from the germline V gene. V gave up 0 bases and J gave up 4 bases; unmatched junction bases: 7. This CDR3 comprises 17 residues. CDR3 protein: CASSQDRAGGRYNEQFF. The DNA of the CDR3 is TGCGCCAGCAGCCAAGACAGAGCGGGGGGCCGTTACAATGAGCAGTTCTTC.

J is TRBJ2-3 and V is TRBV2; 7 nucleotides agree with TRBD1. Germline CDR1 reads SNHLY; CDR2 reads FYNNEI. CDR3 length: 15 residues. The V and J ends lost 4 bases and 2 bases, in that order; junction bases with no gene match: 6. CDR3 region: CASSGRQGLTDTQYF. The CDR3 DNA follows: TGTGCCAGCAGTGGGAGACAGGGCCTCACAGATACGCAGTATTTT. The whole variable domain, filled in from reference TRBV2 and TRBJ2-3, reads EPEVTQTPSHQVTQMGQEVILRCVPISNHLYFYWYRQILGQKVEFLVSFYNNEISEKSEIFDDQFSVERPDGSNFTLKIRSTKLEDSAMYFCASSGRQGLTDTQYFGPGTRLTVL.

The genes are TRBV28 and TRBJ1-1; 9 nucleotides agree with TRBD1. The CDR3 is made up of 14 amino acids. The germline V gene has CDR1 MDHEN and CDR2 SYDVKM. With 6 bases clipped from V and 0 bases from J, the junction kept 2 bases outside the gene matches. The CDR3 nucleotides read TGTGCCAGCAGGGGGACAGGGATGAACACTGAAGCTTTCTTT. Encoded protein: CASRGTGMNTEAFF.

CDR3 sequence (DNA): TGTGCCATCAAGGGGCAGGGCTACGAGCAGTACTTC. Its protein is CAIKGQGYEQYF. The V gene is TRBV10-3, the J gene TRBJ2-7, with TRBD1 as a possible D gene (5 bases). V dropped 7 bases and J dropped 3 bases, with 10 bases sitting between them. Germline values: CDR1 ENHRY, CDR2 SYGVKD. The CDR3 spans 12 residues.

The genes are TRBV6-1 and TRBJ2-7; TRBD2 matches 7 bases. Germline V gives CDR1 MNHNS, CDR2 SASEGT. The CDR3 runs to 16 residues. With 3 bases clipped from V and 6 bases from J, the junction kept 14 bases outside the gene matches. CDR3 bases: TGTGCCAGCAGTGAGGAGGTTTTCGACTTAGCGGGCGAGCAGTACTTC. This gives the protein CASSEEVFDLAGEQYF.

This clone was observed a single time. V is TRBV7-2 and J is TRBJ2-1; no definite D call. The CDR3 extends over 16 amino acids. The V gene lost 2 bases and the J gene lost 0 bases, with 11 bases spanning the gap. CDR1 SGHTA and CDR2 FQGNSA come from the germline V gene. The DNA for the CDR3 is TGTGCCAGCAGCTTACGATCCCCGAGCTCCTACAATGAGCAGTTCTTC. Amino acids: CASSLRSPSSYNEQFF.

This clone came up once. This sequence joins TRBV30 and TRBJ1-5, with D possibly being TRBD1 (6 bases). The CDR3 consists of 15 residues. Trimming took off 0 bases at V and 2 bases at J, with 11 bases between the two ends. Per germline, CDR1 GTSNPN and CDR2 SVGIG (reference sequence). CDR3 region: CAWSVQGKGNQPQHF. CDR3 nucleotide sequence: TGTGCCTGGAGTGTACAGGGTAAGGGCAATCAGCCCCAGCATTTT.

The V call is TRBV6-5, the J call TRBJ1-6; D is ambiguous. Trimming left V 4 bases short and J 7 bases short, with 14 bases between. Germline CDR1 is MNHEY and CDR2 is SVGAGI. The CDR3 loop spans 15 amino acids. The CDR3 is CASSFGPYGNSPLHF. CDR3 nucleotides: TGTGCCAGCAGTTTCGGGCCCTATGGGAATTCACCCCTCCACTTT.

The chain couples TRBV7-8 to TRBJ1-1, with 7 bases matching TRBD1. The CDR3 has 17 residues. The germline V gene encodes CDR1 SGHVS and CDR2 FQNEAQ. V dropped 1 base and J dropped 5; count of bases not matched to a gene: 13. This chain's CDR3 is CASSLGGQALLGTEAFF. In DNA form, the CDR3 reads TGTGCCAGCAGCTTAGGCGGACAGGCCCTGTTGGGGACTGAAGCTTTCTTT.

The chain links TRBV7-9 to TRBJ2-7; 7 bases map to TRBD1. The CDR3 consists of 14 residues. V lost 5 bases and J lost 5; bases outside the gene matches: 9. Germline assignment: CDR1 SEHNR and CDR2 FQNEAQ (reference sequence). The CDR3 coding sequence is TGTGCCAGCAGCCTTTCCCAGACAGGGAACGAGCAGTACTTC. Translated: CASSLSQTGNEQYF.

CDR3 sequence (DNA): TGTGCCAGCTCACCACCGAAGGCACCTGGGAAGTCCGTGGGGGAGCTGTTTTTT. Translated, it gives CASSPPKAPGKSVGELFF. The chain has TRBV18 and TRBJ2-2, with unresolved D. The CDR3 is 18 residues long. Trimming removed 0 bases from V and 8 bases from J, with 22 bases in between. Germline assignment: CDR1 KGHSH and CDR2 LQKENI.

The chain couples TRBV10-3 to TRBJ1-2; no reliable D call. Trimming took 2 bases from V and 0 from J, leaving 4 bases between them. CDR1 is ENHRY, CDR2 SYGVKD, per germline. The CDR3 consists of 13 residues. The CDR3 nucleotides are TGTGCCATCAGTGAGGCAGCTAACTATGGCTACACCTTC. Its protein product is CAISEAANYGYTF.

The rearrangement joins TRBV5-6 to TRBJ2-5; possibly TRBD2 for D (5 bases). CDR3 length: 16 amino acids. V lost 3 bases, J lost 2 bases, and 17 bases lay in between. Germline V lookup: CDR1 SGHDT, CDR2 YYEEEE. The CDR3 here is CASSSRVSGIQETQYF. The DNA for the CDR3 is TGTGCCAGCAGCTCTCGCGTCAGCGGAATACAAGAGACCCAGTACTTC.